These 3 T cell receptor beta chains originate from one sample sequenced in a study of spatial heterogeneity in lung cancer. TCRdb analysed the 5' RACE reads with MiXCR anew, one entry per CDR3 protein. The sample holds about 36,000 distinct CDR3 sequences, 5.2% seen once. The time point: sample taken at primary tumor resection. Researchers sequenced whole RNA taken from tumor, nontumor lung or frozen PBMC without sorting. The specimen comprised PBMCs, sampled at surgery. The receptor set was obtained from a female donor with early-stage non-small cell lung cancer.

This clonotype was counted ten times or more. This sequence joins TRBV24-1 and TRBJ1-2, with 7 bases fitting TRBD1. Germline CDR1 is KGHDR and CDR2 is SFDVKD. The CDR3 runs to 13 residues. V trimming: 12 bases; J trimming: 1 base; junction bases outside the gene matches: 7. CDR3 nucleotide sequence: TGTGCCCCTCCGGGACAGTATAACTATGGCTACACCTTC. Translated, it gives CAPPGQYNYGYTF.

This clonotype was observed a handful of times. CDR3 protein: CASRRGDYSNQPQHF. The CDR3 region has the DNA TGTGCCAGCAGGAGAGGAGACTATAGCAATCAGCCCCAGCATTTT. The chain has TRBV2 and TRBJ1-5, with D uncertain. Trimming shortened V by 6 bases and J by 0 bases, and 12 bases separated the two germline ends. Per the germline V gene, CDR1 is SNHLY and CDR2 is FYNNEI. CDR3 size: 15 residues.

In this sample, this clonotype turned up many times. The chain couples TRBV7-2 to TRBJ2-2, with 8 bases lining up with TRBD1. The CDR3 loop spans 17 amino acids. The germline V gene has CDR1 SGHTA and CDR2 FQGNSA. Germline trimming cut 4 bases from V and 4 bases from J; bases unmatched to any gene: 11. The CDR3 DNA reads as TGTGCCAGCAGCTCAACTCTCGCGACAGGGGTCACCGGGGAGCTGTTTTTT. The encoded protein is CASSSTLATGVTGELFF.